The 29 T cell receptor beta chains below all came from one sample that was sequenced in a study of human versus mouse CDR3 diversity and MHC coevolution. Some clones are missing from TCRdb's copy, which holds only in-frame ones; the method was immunoSEQ multiplex PCR. The sample records some 60,000 clones, around 94% being singletons. The specimen was naive CD4+ T cells from blood. Subset in this sample: CD45RO-negative CD62L-positive naive CD4 T cells. The receptors were sampled from a person in their sixties in good health.

V is TRBV30 and J is TRBJ2-7, with 12 nucleotides matching TRBD2. CDR1 and CDR2 (germline): GTSNPN, SVGIG (reference sequence). Trimming cost V 2 bases and J 6 bases; bases outside gene matches: 8. The CDR3 consists of 15 residues. The CDR3 region is CAWSRLAGGPGEQYF. CDR3 DNA: TGTGCCTGGAGTCGGCTAGCGGGAGGGCCCGGCGAGCAGTACTTC.

The chain joins TRBV7-9 to TRBJ2-3; D is possibly TRBD2 (5 bases). The ends were cut back, 7 bases at V and 6 bases at J, with 11 bases in the middle. CDR1 is SEHNR, CDR2 FQNEAQ, per germline (reference sequence). There are 12 residues in the CDR3. CDR3 region: CASMSGIDTQYF. CDR3 DNA sequence: TGTGCCAGCATGTCGGGGATTGATACGCAGTATTTT.

V usage is TRBV11-3 and J usage is TRBJ2-5, with D perhaps matching TRBD1 (7 bases). Germline assignment: CDR1 SGHNT and CDR2 YENEEA. The CDR3 has 17 amino acids. V was cut by 3 bases and J by 2 bases, with 19 bases left in between. CDR3 loop: CASSLTSRRGRQETQYF. The CDR3 DNA reads as TGTGCCAGCAGCTTGACTAGTAGGAGGGGGCGGCAAGAGACCCAGTACTTC.

This clone was detected a few times. V is TRBV29-1 and J is TRBJ2-5; 7 bases align to TRBD2. The CDR3 has 13 amino acids. The germline V gene has CDR1 SQVTM and CDR2 ANQGSEA. The junction had 5 bases not matched to a gene; V was cut back by 4 bases and J by 3 bases. The DNA of the CDR3 is TGCAGCGTTGTCGGCCTAGCGGAAGAGACCCAGTACTTC. Encoded protein: CSVVGLAEETQYF.

The gene calls are TRBV20-1 and TRBJ2-7, with D possibly TRBD2 on 5 matching bases. V was clipped by 3 bases and J by 9 bases, with 12 bases between them. In germline, CDR1 is DFQATT, CDR2 SNEGSKA (reference sequence). There are 11 residues in the CDR3. This CDR3 is CSASSQRGQYF. CDR3 nucleotides: TGCAGTGCTAGCTCACAACGGGGGCAGTACTTC.

This clone was counted between two and nine times. The gene calls are TRBV10-3 and TRBJ2-7; weak D call: TRBD1 (6 bases). CDR1 is ENHRY, CDR2 SYGVKD, per germline. Trimming cost V 6 bases and J 0 bases, with 15 bases left between them. The CDR3 contains 15 residues. CDR3 sequence (DNA): TGTGCCATCAGGGGGGACACCCAGAGCTCCTACGAGCAGTACTTC. Its translation is CAIRGDTQSSYEQYF.

The rearrangement links TRBV29-1 to TRBJ2-7, with 7 bases aligning to TRBD1. This CDR3 spans 13 amino acids. V dropped 1 base and J dropped 4; count of bases not matched to a gene: 4. Germline lookup yields CDR1 SQVTM and CDR2 ANQGSEA. The CDR3 loop reads CSVEVTGRYEQYF. The CDR3 bases are TGCAGCGTTGAAGTGACAGGGCGGTACGAGCAGTACTTC.

The chain uses TRBV7-3 and TRBJ2-2, with 9 bases identical to TRBD2. The V and J ends lost 8 bases and 1 base, in that order; junction bases with no gene match: 11. Germline CDR1 reads SGHTA; CDR2 reads FQGTGA. The CDR3 has 17 residues. The CDR3 coding sequence is TGTGCCAGCGGACGTCATCCTAGCGGGGAGAACACCGGGGAGCTGTTTTTT. Encoded protein: CASGRHPSGENTGELFF.

Regarding this clone: Other DNA sequences in this specimen translate into the identical CDR3. The rearrangement uses TRBV27 and TRBJ1-2; TRBD1 agrees at 10 bases. From germline, CDR1 is MNHEY and CDR2 SMNVEV (reference sequence). The CDR3 totals 13 residues. V was clipped by 8 bases and J by 6 bases; unmatched bases: 6. CDR3: CASSQTGGHGYTF. In nucleotides, the CDR3 is TGTGCCAGCTCACAGACAGGGGGCCATGGCTACACCTTC.

V usage is TRBV7-9 and J usage is TRBJ1-1, with TRBD1 matching over 11 bases. CDR1 and CDR2 (germline): SEHNR, FQNEAQ (reference sequence). The ends lost 1 base at V and 3 bases at J; junction bases unmatched: 4. The CDR3 totals 16 residues. The CDR3 nucleotides are TGTGCCAGCAGCTTAGACCCGGGACAGGGGGACACTGAAGCTTTCTTT. Translation gives CASSLDPGQGDTEAFF.

The J gene is TRBJ1-5, the V gene TRBV12-5; 7 positions match TRBD1. V was clipped by 6 bases and J by 6 bases; unmatched bases: 8. Germline-derived CDR1 and CDR2 are LGHNT and FRNRAP. The CDR3 is made up of 14 amino acids. The CDR3 DNA is TGTGCTAGTGGCCCTGACAGGGACGCTCAGCCCCAGCATTTT. This gives the protein CASGPDRDAQPQHF. Full variable domain (outside the CDR3, taken from reference TRBV12-5 and TRBJ1-5): DARVTQTPRHKVTEMGQEVTMRCQPILGHNTVFWYRQTMMQGLELLAYFRNRAPLDDSGMPKDRFSAEMPDATLATLKIQPSEPRDSAVYFCASGPDRDAQPQHFGDGTRLSIL.

This chain uses TRBV4-1 with TRBJ2-7, with 7 bases that match TRBD2. The germline CDR1 and CDR2 sequences are MGHRA and YSYEKL. Trimming took 1 base from V and 0 from J; bases not matched to a gene: 6. This CDR3 is 16 amino acids long. The DNA of the CDR3 is TGCGCCAGCAGCCAAGGAGGAGAGCGGGGCTCCTACGAGCAGTACTTC. Its translation: CASSQGGERGSYEQYF.

The gene calls are TRBV6-1 and TRBJ1-2; 10 bases fit TRBD1. V lost 7 bases and J lost 3; bases outside the gene matches: 5. The CDR3 totals 14 residues. Per germline, CDR1 MNHNS and CDR2 SASEGT. CDR3 sequence: CASTRTGGDYGYTF. DNA for the CDR3: TGTGCCAGCACCCGGACAGGGGGAGACTATGGCTACACCTTC.

V is TRBV2 and J is TRBJ2-4, with D maybe TRBD2 (5 bases). There are 13 residues in the CDR3. The V gene's germline CDR1 is SNHLY and CDR2 FYNNEI. Deletions cut 2 bases from V and 9 bases from J, with 11 bases between. This CDR3 reads CASSELAVGIQYF. The CDR3 DNA reads as TGTGCCAGCAGTGAACTAGCTGTGGGCATTCAGTACTTC.

The chain links TRBV5-4 to TRBJ1-2; D not resolved. Deletions cut 3 bases from V and 0 bases from J, with 15 bases between. Germline CDR1 reads SGHNT; CDR2 reads YYREEE (reference sequence). The CDR3 length is 16 residues. CDR3 bases: TGTGCCAGCAGCTCGGGTCTAGCTACGACTAACTATGGCTACACCTTC. This encodes CASSSGLATTNYGYTF.

This clone was detected a few times. This chain uses TRBV6-1 with TRBJ1-1, with 11 positions matching TRBD1. V lost 8 bases, J lost 7 bases, and 9 bases stayed unmatched. The CDR3 is 14 amino acids. Germline V CDR1 and CDR2: MNHNS, SASEGT. This chain's CDR3 is CASRDRGSRGEAFF. The DNA for the CDR3 is TGTGCCAGCCGGGACAGGGGGTCCAGGGGTGAAGCTTTCTTT.

This clone was seen only a few times. This sequence joins TRBV19 and TRBJ1-2, with no clear D. The ends were cut back, 5 bases at V and 5 bases at J, with 12 bases in the middle. CDR3 length: 13 residues. Germline V gives CDR1 LNHDA, CDR2 SQIVND (reference sequence). CDR3 protein: CASSLRGNYGYTF. CDR3 bases: TGTGCCAGTAGTTTGAGAGGGAATTATGGCTACACCTTC.

This clone was detected only once. V is TRBV5-5 and J is TRBJ2-7; D is possibly TRBD2 (5 bases). Germline CDR1 is SGHKS and CDR2 is YYEKEE (reference sequence). CDR3 length: 14 amino acids. The V and J ends lost 5 bases and 1 base respectively, with 13 bases between them. CDR3 DNA: TGTGCCAGCAGTTGGCTAGCCGATTCCTACGAGCAGTACTTC. This translates into CASSWLADSYEQYF.

The chain recombines TRBV19 with TRBJ2-5; TRBD2 agrees at 7 bases. The DNA end favors TRBJ2-7, so the J call may be wrong. The germline V gene has CDR1 LNHDA and CDR2 SQIVND (reference sequence). The CDR3 runs 12 residues. Here the CDR3 reads CASSIGGNEQYF. The CDR3 coding sequence is TGTGCCAGTAGTATCGGGGGGAACGAGCAGTACTTC.

The chain joins TRBV10-1 to TRBJ2-1; possibly TRBD2 for D (6 bases). The CDR3 is 16 residues long. Germline V gene lookup returns CDR1 WNHNN and CDR2 SYGVQD (reference sequence). Trimming shortened V by 4 bases and J by 8 bases, and 21 bases separated the two germline ends. CDR3 DNA: TGCGCCAGCAGTGTGATTAGCGGCGGGACGGTCCATGAGCAGTTCTTC. Its protein product is CASSVISGGTVHEQFF.

Turning to this clone: Other nucleotide sequences from this sample produce the same CDR3. The chain uses TRBV5-4 and TRBJ2-6; possible D gene TRBD2, 5 bases. Germline V gives CDR1 SGHNT, CDR2 YYREEE (reference sequence). V lost 6 bases, J lost 0 bases, and 22 bases lay in between. The CDR3 has 19 amino acids. CDR3 in amino acids: CASTRGRVDRASGANVLTF. Here the CDR3 DNA reads TGTGCCAGCACCCGGGGAAGGGTGGACCGGGCCTCTGGGGCCAACGTCCTGACTTTC.

This clone was recorded once. The chain employs TRBV11-3 and TRBJ1-1; no clear D gene. V was pared by 6 bases and J by 4 bases, with 12 bases between. This CDR3 spans 13 amino acids. Germline CDR1 SGHNT, CDR2 YENEEA. In nucleotides, the CDR3 is TGTGCCAGCAGTACACAGTCGACCACTGAAGCTTTCTTT. Amino acid sequence: CASSTQSTTEAFF.

The chain is built from TRBV25-1 and TRBJ1-5; 7 bases are a match to TRBD1. There are 16 residues in the CDR3. Trimming at V came to 1 base and at J to 5 bases, leaving 8 bases not matched to a gene. Germline V lookup: CDR1 MGHDK, CDR2 SYGVNS. This CDR3 is CASSESTGLGDQPQHF. The DNA for the CDR3 is TGTGCCAGCAGTGAATCGACAGGGCTAGGGGATCAGCCCCAGCATTTT.

The rearrangement joins TRBV30 to TRBJ1-1; TRBD1 agrees at 8 bases. CDR3 length equals 12 residues. Germline V gives CDR1 GTSNPN, CDR2 SVGIG (reference sequence). Trimming took 8 bases from V and 2 from J; bases not matched to a gene: 4. The CDR3 protein is CAKDRVNTEAFF. CDR3 nucleotide sequence: TGTGCCAAGGACAGGGTTAACACTGAAGCTTTCTTT.

This clone was counted only a few times. The chain joins TRBV5-1 to TRBJ1-5; D possibly corresponds to TRBD1 (6 bases). V lost 0 bases to trimming and J lost 0 bases, with 7 bases between them. Germline V lookup: CDR1 SGHRS, CDR2 YFSETQ. This CDR3 is 15 amino acids long. The CDR3 loop is CASSLEGGSNQPQHF. In DNA, the CDR3 is TGCGCCAGCAGCTTGGAAGGGGGTAGCAATCAGCCCCAGCATTTT.

J is TRBJ2-2 and V is TRBV2; a possible D gene is TRBD2 (6 bases). The CDR3 length is 15 residues. In germline, CDR1 is SNHLY, CDR2 FYNNEI. The V gene lost 2 bases and the J gene lost 4 bases, with 11 bases spanning the gap. This chain's CDR3 is CASSELGGSTGELFF. The CDR3 coding sequence is TGTGCCAGCAGTGAACTGGGGGGTTCCACCGGGGAGCTGTTTTTT.

This clone has more than one count but fewer than ten. The rearrangement links TRBV10-3 to TRBJ2-7, with D tentatively TRBD1 (6 bases). V dropped 4 bases and J dropped 2 bases, with 6 bases sitting between them. The CDR3 length is 12 residues. Germline CDR1 and CDR2: ENHRY and SYGVKD. This chain's CDR3 is CAISGDTYEQYF. The CDR3 nucleotides read TGTGCCATCAGTGGGGACACCTACGAGCAGTACTTC.

This chain uses TRBV19 with TRBJ1-5, with D possibly being TRBD1 (6 bases). Germline V gene data show CDR1 as LNHDA and CDR2 as SQIVND (reference sequence). The CDR3 contains 14 residues. Trimming left V 7 bases short and J 6 bases short, with 16 bases between. The chain's CDR3 is CASTGGGRGQPQHF. CDR3 nucleotides: TGTGCCAGTACCGGGGGGGGCCGGGGTCAGCCCCAGCATTTT.

The V and J genes are TRBV6-1 and TRBJ2-5; TRBD2 is a possible D gene (5 bases). Trimming removed 1 base from V and 2 bases from J, with 14 bases in between. The length of the CDR3 is 16 residues. Per the germline V gene, CDR1 is MNHNS and CDR2 is SASEGT. The chain's CDR3 is CASSEGAEVQQETQYF. CDR3 DNA: TGTGCCAGCAGTGAAGGGGCGGAGGTTCAACAAGAGACCCAGTACTTC.